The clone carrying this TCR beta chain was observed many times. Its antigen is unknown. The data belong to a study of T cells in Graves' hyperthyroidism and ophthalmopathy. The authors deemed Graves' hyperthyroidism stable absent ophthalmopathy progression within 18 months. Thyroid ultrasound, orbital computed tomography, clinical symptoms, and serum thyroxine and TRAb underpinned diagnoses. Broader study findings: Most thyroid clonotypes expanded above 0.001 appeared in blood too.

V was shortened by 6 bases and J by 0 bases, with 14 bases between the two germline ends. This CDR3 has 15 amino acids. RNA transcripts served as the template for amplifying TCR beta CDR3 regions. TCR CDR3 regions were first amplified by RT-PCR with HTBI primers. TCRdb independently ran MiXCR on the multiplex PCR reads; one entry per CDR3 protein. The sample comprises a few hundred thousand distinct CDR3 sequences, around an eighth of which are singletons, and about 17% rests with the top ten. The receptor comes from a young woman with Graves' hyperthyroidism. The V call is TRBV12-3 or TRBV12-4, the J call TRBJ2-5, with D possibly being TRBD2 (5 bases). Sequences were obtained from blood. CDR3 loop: CASSQTKRYQETQYF. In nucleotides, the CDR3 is TGTGCCAGCAGCCAAACAAAGCGGTACCAAGAGACCCAGTACTTC.